A selection of T cell receptor beta chains follows, all from one sample in a study of blood T cell repertoires in COVID-19. TCRdb's table, derived via immunoSEQ multiplex PCR, lists solely in-frame clones and lacks some. The sample holds 150,000 to 200,000 clones; around 80% are singletons and the top ten take over 7.5%. Sequenced sample: peripheral blood. The receptors here all came from a woman between 65 and 79 years old with acute or convalescent COVID-19. Each CDR3 is given with its conserved first and last residue. The D gene is left open where the match is weak. The size field is filled for only some rows; it gives once, few, many or a size class.

j_call clone_size cdr3_length v_call d_call cdr3_aa cdr3_nt
TRBJ2-3 - 15 TRBV11-2 - CASSSHPQDFGTQYF TGTGCCAGCAGCTCACACCCTCAGGACTTTGGTACGCAGTATTTT
TRBJ2-1 - 16 TRBV28 TRBD1 CASSSKWDRAYNEQFF TGTGCCAGCAGTTCGAAGTGGGACAGAGCCTACAATGAGCAGTTCTTC
TRBJ1-2 - 13 TRBV27 TRBD1 CASSLGQGYGYTF TGTGCCAGCAGTTTAGGACAGGGCTATGGCTACACCTTC
TRBJ1-2 - 13 TRBV30 - CAWRFRGLYGYTF TGTGCCTGGAGGTTTAGAGGTCTTTATGGCTACACCTTC
TRBJ1-6 - 15 TRBV6-5 - CASSPDSLGISPLHF TGTGCCAGCAGTCCGGACAGTCTGGGTATTTCACCCCTCCACTTT
TRBJ2-4 - 15 TRBV18 TRBD1 CASSPGQGGKNIQYF TGTGCCAGCTCACCGGGACAGGGAGGCAAAAACATTCAGTACTTC
TRBJ1-1 - 13 TRBV28 TRBD1 CASSSGGNTEAFF TGTGCCAGCAGTTCAGGGGGGAACACTGAAGCTTTCTTT
TRBJ2-7 - 14 TRBV9 - CASSPDVRAYEQYF TGTGCCAGCAGCCCCGACGTGAGGGCCTACGAGCAGTACTTC
TRBJ1-4 - 15 TRBV28 - CASSLSLDSEEKLFF TGTGCCAGCAGTTTATCGCTGGACAGCGAGGAAAAACTGTTTTTT
TRBJ2-5 - 13 TRBV29-1 - CSVEGTVVSTQYF TGCAGCGTTGAAGGGACAGTGGTATCGACCCAGTACTTC
TRBJ2-7 - 11 TRBV6-2/TRBV6-3 - CASSDIYEQYF TGTGCCAGCAGTGACATCTACGAGCAGTACTTC
TRBJ1-2 - 14 TRBV3-1/TRBV3-2 - CASSPDRNFGGYTF TGTGCCAGCAGTCCGGACAGAAACTTTGGCGGCTACACCTTC
TRBJ1-4 - 16 TRBV6-5 - CASSYSLWAKDEKLFF TGTGCCAGCAGTTACTCGTTATGGGCGAAGGATGAAAAACTGTTTTTT
TRBJ2-7 - 14 TRBV19 - CASTPGQGVYEQYF TGTGCCAGTACCCCAGGACAAGGGGTCTACGAGCAGTACTTC
TRBJ2-7 - 15 TRBV9 - CASSVYGSGAYEQYF TGTGCCAGCAGCGTATACGGGTCGGGAGCCTACGAGCAGTACTTC
TRBJ2-6 - 17 TRBV30 TRBD1 CAWSGDSASSGANVLTF TGTGCCTGGAGTGGGGACAGCGCGAGCTCTGGGGCCAACGTCCTGACTTTC
TRBJ2-1 - 13 TRBV30 TRBD1 CAGDRALNNEQFF TGTGCCGGAGACAGGGCACTCAACAATGAGCAGTTCTTC
TRBJ2-5 - 15 TRBV7-2 TRBD1 CASSLAGQARETQYF TGTGCCAGCAGCTTAGCTGGACAGGCCCGCGAGACCCAGTACTTC
TRBJ1-1 - 14 TRBV7-2 - CASSLVGPGTEAFF TGTGCCAGCAGCCTCGTGGGGCCGGGCACTGAAGCTTTCTTT
TRBJ1-1 - 14 TRBV5-1 TRBD1 CASSFAGGVTEAFF TGCGCCAGCAGCTTCGCAGGGGGCGTTACTGAAGCTTTCTTT
TRBJ1-1 - 19 TRBV27 - CASSQLTPRGRVMNTEAFF TGTGCCAGCAGCCAGCTTACACCTAGGGGCAGGGTTATGAACACTGAAGCTTTCTTT
TRBJ2-2 - 12 TRBV30 - CAWKGVIGELFF TGTGCCTGGAAGGGAGTAATAGGGGAGCTGTTTTTT
TRBJ2-7 - 16 TRBV24-1 TRBD2 CATSDSGLAGGAEQYF TGTGCCACCAGTGACTCCGGACTAGCGGGAGGCGCCGAGCAGTACTTC
TRBJ1-2 - 12 TRBV6-5 - CASSTLAGGYTF TGTGCCAGCAGTACCCTGGCTGGTGGCTACACCTTC
TRBJ2-7 - 15 TRBV7-8 TRBD2 CASSLASGIPYEQYF TGTGCCAGCAGCTTAGCTAGCGGGATCCCCTACGAGCAGTACTTC
TRBJ1-2 - 15 TRBV5-1 - CASSLGRPGDYGYTF TGCGCCAGCAGCTTGGGGCGGCCTGGTGACTATGGCTACACCTTC
TRBJ1-2 - 14 TRBV28 TRBD1 CASSATGPNYGYTF TGTGCCAGCAGTGCGACAGGGCCTAACTATGGCTACACCTTC
TRBJ2-1 - 15 TRBV4-3 - CASSQESGSYNEQFF TGCGCCAGCAGCCAAGAAAGCGGCTCCTACAATGAGCAGTTCTTC
TRBJ2-7 - 14 TRBV7-2 - CASSLGGLFYEQYF TGTGCCAGCAGCTTAGGGGGGCTATTCTACGAGCAGTACTTC
TRBJ1-3 once 13 TRBV6-5 - CASSPGQGNTIYF TGTGCCAGCAGCCCCGGACAGGGAAACACCATATATTTT
TRBJ2-2 - 16 TRBV5-1 TRBD2 CASSQTSGGASGELFF TGCGCCAGCAGCCAGACTAGCGGGGGGGCCTCCGGGGAGCTGTTTTTT
TRBJ1-3 - 11 TRBV12-3/TRBV12-4 TRBD1 CASSSRDSLHF TGTGCCAGCAGTTCCCGGGACAGCCTGCATTTT
TRBJ1-2 - 17 TRBV10-2 - CASSESFFEGLIGGYTF TGCGCCAGCAGTGAGTCTTTCTTTGAGGGCCTGATCGGTGGCTACACCTTC
TRBJ2-5 - 19 TRBV15 TRBD2 CATSSRTSGGANGPHPQYF TGTGCCACCAGCAGCCGTACTAGCGGGGGGGCAAACGGTCCCCATCCCCAGTACTTC
TRBJ1-5 - 12 TRBV15 - CATSRQLEPQHF TGTGCCACCAGCAGGCAGTTGGAGCCCCAGCATTTT
TRBJ2-7 - 13 TRBV30 TRBD1 CAWGVQGPYEQYF TGTGCCTGGGGGGTACAGGGGCCCTACGAGCAGTACTTC
TRBJ1-2 - 13 TRBV7-3 - CASSLGGPDGYTF TGTGCCAGCAGCCTCGGGGGACCCGATGGCTACACCTTC